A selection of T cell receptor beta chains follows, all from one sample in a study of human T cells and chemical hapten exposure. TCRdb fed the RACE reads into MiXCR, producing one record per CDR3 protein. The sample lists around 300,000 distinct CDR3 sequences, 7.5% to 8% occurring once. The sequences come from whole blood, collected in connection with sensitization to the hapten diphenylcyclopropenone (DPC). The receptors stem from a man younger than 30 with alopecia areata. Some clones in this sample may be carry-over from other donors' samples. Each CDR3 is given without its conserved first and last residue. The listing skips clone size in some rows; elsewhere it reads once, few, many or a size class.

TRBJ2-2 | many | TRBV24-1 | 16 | ATSDHPLQGPNTGELF
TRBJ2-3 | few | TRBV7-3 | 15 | ASSSKGGAVVSDTQY
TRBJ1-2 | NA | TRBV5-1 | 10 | ASSEGSRYYT
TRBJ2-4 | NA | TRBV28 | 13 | ASSVTGGSKNIQY
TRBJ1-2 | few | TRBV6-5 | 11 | ASSPRVMGGYT
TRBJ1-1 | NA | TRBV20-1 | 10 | SARLRYTEAF
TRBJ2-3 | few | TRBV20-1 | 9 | SVRASDTQY
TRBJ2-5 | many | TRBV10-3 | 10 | AISEPLETQY
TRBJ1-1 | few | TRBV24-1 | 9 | ATSVHAEAF
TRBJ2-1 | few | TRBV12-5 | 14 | ASGTGGRRAHNEQF
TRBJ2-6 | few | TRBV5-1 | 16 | ASSPSTGYEAGANVLT
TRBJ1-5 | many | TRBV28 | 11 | ASSSMGGQPQH
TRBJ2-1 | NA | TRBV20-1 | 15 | SASAPIAGGSYNEQF
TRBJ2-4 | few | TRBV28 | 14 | ASSSGHNLAKNIQY
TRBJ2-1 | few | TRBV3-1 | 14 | ASSPELDFGWDEQF
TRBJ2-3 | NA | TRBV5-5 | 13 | ASSHPGGPTDTQY
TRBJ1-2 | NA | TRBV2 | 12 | ASSNWDRGTGYT
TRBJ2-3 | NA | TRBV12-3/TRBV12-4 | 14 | ASSLLAGGPIDTQY
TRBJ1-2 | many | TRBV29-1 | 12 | SGKGQGGNYGYT
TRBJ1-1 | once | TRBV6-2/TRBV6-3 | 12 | ASRLRTENTEAF
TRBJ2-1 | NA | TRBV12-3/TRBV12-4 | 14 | ASSSPGVAGGDEQF
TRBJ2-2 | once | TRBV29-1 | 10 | SVRRDPGELF
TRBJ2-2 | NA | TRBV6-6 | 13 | ASRGDRTITGELF
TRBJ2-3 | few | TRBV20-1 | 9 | SATYTDTQY
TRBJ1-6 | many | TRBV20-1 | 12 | SALDRSRNSPLH
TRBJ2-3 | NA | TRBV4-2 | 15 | ASSQEPVGSIADTQY
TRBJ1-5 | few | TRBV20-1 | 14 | SARTIGGANNQPQH
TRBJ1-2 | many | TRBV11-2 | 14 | ASSLDITGGDYGYT
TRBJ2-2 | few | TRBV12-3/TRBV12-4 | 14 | ASWGRITRGTGGLF
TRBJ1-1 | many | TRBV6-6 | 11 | ASSYSGTTEAF
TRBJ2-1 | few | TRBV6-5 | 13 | ASSSQGALPNEQF
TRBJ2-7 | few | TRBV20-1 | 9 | SAGTAYEQY
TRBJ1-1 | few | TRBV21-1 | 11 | ASSILPNTEAF
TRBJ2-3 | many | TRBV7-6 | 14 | ASSLELAGDADTQY
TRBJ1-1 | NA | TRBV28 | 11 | ASSRQGFDEAF
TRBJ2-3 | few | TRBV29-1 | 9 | SVSQSDTQY
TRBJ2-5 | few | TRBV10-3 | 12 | ATTISGARETQY
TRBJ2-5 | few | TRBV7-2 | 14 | ASSPGVISVGETQY
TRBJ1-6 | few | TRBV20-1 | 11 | SAASIYNSPLH
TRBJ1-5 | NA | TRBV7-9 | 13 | ASSPWAGADPPQH
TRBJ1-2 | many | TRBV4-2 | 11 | ASSQVFEYGYT
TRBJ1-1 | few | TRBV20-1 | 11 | SAREQGGTEAF